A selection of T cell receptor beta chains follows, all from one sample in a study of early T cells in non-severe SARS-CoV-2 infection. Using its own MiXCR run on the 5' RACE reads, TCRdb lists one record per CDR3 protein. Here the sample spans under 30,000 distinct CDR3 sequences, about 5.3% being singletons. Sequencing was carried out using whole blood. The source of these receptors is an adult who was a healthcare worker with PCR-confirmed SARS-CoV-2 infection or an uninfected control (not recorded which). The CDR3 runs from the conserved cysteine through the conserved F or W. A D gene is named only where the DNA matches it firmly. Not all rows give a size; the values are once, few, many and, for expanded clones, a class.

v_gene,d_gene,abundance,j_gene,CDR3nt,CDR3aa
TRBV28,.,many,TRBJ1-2,TGTGCCAGCAGTCAAACGGATCTAGCTAACTATGGCTACACCTTC,CASSQTDLANYGYTF
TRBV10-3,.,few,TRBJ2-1,TGTGCCATCAGGGGCGATGGTGAGCAGTTCTTC,CAIRGDGEQFF
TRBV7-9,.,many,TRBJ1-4,TGTGCCAGCAGCCTAGGGGGGACTCATGAAAAACTGTTTTTT,CASSLGGTHEKLFF
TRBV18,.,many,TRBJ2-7,TGTGCCAGCTCACGATCAATGGAGGACGAGCAGTACTTC,CASSRSMEDEQYF
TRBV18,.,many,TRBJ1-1,TGTGCCAGCTCAATAAGTAGTATGAACACTGAAGCTTTCTTT,CASSISSMNTEAFF
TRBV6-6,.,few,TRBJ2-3,TGTGCCAGCAGTTACCCGGGGGCCCCAGATACGCAGTATTTT,CASSYPGAPDTQYF
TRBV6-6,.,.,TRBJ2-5,TGTGCCAGCAGTTACGAGGCAGGCAGACTTCTGGGGGAGACCCAGTACTTC,CASSYEAGRLLGETQYF
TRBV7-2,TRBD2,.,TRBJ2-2,TGTGCCAGCGTCCAGAGTAGCGGGGACAACATCGGGGAGCTGTTTTTT,CASVQSSGDNIGELFF
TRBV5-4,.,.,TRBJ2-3,TGTGCCAGCAGCTGGCCCTCCGGAACGCAGTATTTT,CASSWPSGTQYF
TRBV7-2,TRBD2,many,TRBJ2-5,TGTGCCAGCAGCCGAAGACTAGCGGGGGAGACGGAGACCCAGTACTTC,CASSRRLAGETETQYF
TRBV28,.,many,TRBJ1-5,TGTGCCAGCAGAAATAGCAATCAGCCCCAGCATTTT,CASRNSNQPQHF
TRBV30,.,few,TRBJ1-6,TGTGCCTGGGGCGGACAGACCCGCAAGGCCCTCCACTTT,CAWGGQTRKALHF
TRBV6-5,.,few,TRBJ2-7,TGTGCCAGCAGACCAGGACACTCCTACGAGCAGTACTTC,CASRPGHSYEQYF
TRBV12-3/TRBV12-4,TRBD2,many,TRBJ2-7,TGTGCCAGCAGTTTGGTTAGCGGGGGATTCTACGAGCAGTACTTC,CASSLVSGGFYEQYF
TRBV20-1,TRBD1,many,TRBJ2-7,TGCAGTGCTAGCCCCACAGGGGCAAGGGAGCAGTACTTC,CSASPTGAREQYF
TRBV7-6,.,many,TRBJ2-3,TGTGCCAGCAGCTTACAAGTGTTCACAGATACGCAGTATTTT,CASSLQVFTDTQYF
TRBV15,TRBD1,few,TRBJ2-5,TGTGCCACCAGCACCCGGGACAGACAAGAGACCCAGTACTTC,CATSTRDRQETQYF
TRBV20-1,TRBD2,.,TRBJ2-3,TGCAGTGCTAGAGATGGACTAGCGAGAGATACGCAGTATTTT,CSARDGLARDTQYF
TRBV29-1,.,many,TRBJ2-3,TGCAGCGTTGCGGCCCAAGACACAGATACGCAGTATTTT,CSVAAQDTDTQYF
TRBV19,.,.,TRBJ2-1,TGTGCCAGTAGTTGGGGGGGCCATGAGCAGTTCTTC,CASSWGGHEQFF
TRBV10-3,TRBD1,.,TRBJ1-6,TGTGCCATCAGTGAGGCCGAGGACAGGGGAAATTCACCCCTCCACTTT,CAISEAEDRGNSPLHF
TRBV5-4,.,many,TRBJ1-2,TGTGCCAGCAGCTTACAGGGTAACTATGGCTACACCTTC,CASSLQGNYGYTF
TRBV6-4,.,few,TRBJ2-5,TGTGCCAGCAGTGACAAAGAGACCCAGTACTTC,CASSDKETQYF
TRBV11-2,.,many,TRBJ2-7,TGTGCCAGCAGCTTTAGGTCCGGCGAGCAGTACTTC,CASSFRSGEQYF
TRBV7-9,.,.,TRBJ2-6,TGTGCCAGCAGCTTCCGGACGTCTGGGGCCAACGTCCTGACTTTC,CASSFRTSGANVLTF
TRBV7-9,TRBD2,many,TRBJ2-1,TGTGCCAGCAGCTACGGGACTAGCGGGGGGGCTGTGTCCTACAATGAGCAGTTCTTC,CASSYGTSGGAVSYNEQFF
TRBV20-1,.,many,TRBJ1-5,TGCAGTGCTAGAGATCCCGGAGGGGGGCCGGAGCCCCAGCATTTT,CSARDPGGGPEPQHF
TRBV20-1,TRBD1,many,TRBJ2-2,TGCAGTGCTAGAGGAGGAAGGACAGGAGGACCCGGGGAGCTGTTTTTT,CSARGGRTGGPGELFF
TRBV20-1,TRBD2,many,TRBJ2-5,TGCAGTGCTAGAGGGCCTAGCGGTGAAGAGACCCAGTACTTC,CSARGPSGEETQYF
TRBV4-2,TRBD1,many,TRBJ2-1,TGTGCCAGCAGCCATGTCAGGGACAGCTCCTACAATGAGCAGTTCTTC,CASSHVRDSSYNEQFF
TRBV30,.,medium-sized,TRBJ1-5,TGTGCCTGGAGTTACGGGTTCAATCAGCCCCAGCATTTT,CAWSYGFNQPQHF